This TCR beta chain derives from a study of low-dose radiotherapy and immunotherapy resistance in tumors (dated 2022 in TCRdb). Describing the broader study: Patients in Cohort 1 were given 0.5 Gy per fraction every 2 weeks, and the prescribed total PTV dose was 6.5 Gy. For Cohort 2, the dose was 1 Gy per fraction given every two weeks, adding up to 13 Gy in total across 26 weeks. Nivolumab and ipilimumab were both given intravenously, with nivolumab at a 240 mg flat dose every two weeks and ipilimumab at 1 mg/kg every six weeks. Every two weeks, patients got intravenous cyclophosphamide at 200 mg/m2, given one day ahead of each radiation and immunotherapy administration. Starting on cycle 1 day 1, patients took 300 mg of aspirin by mouth once a day for four cycles. Randomization of trial participants into treatment groups was not performed. The translational analysis covered eight patients: three from the first dose cohort and the first five from the second dose cohort.

This clonotype came up many times. The antigen it recognizes is unknown. No much larger clone exists at a distance of one base, and base qualities are not known. Superscript III and a set of TRAV- and TRBV-specific primers were used to synthesize first-strand cDNA, so that both TCRalpha and TCRbeta chains were covered. TCRs were amplified with Phusion for roughly 19 PCR cycles, with a constant-region primer paired with the adapter attached to the V primers. Isolated mRNA was amplified with the MessageAmp II aRNA Amplification Kit, using an approximately 17-hour in vitro transcription at 37°C. The Dynabeads mRNA DIRECT Purification Kit was used to isolate the mRNA for TCR sequencing. A second approximately 25-cycle Phusion PCR added indexed Illumina adapters, and products were purified with AMPure XP beads. Deep sequencing of TCRalpha and TCRbeta libraries was performed on an Illumina MiniSeq instrument. Under the source paper's analysis protocol: Using custom Perl scripts, TCR sequences encoding the same protein were pooled, out-of-frame sequences were removed, and the abundance of each clonotype was computed. TCR sequences supported by only a single read were excluded from analysis. Repertoire metrics included Shannon entropy, Gini index, clonality, richness, and frequency of TCRs shared between repertoires. TCRdb reran the public reads through fastp at Q25 and MiXCR, keeping productive beta chains. Identical CDR3 proteins give one entry, which carries the most common genes and DNA. The V and J calls reflect TCRdb's pipeline rather than the authors' work. The sample data list some 88,000 distinct CDR3 sequences, and 9.4% of these were observed just once. Under 1.1% of the sample is held by the ten biggest clonotypes.

The sample's time point label, in plain terms: before trial treatment. Donors were enrolled in RACIN, a single-arm phase I dose-escalation trial in which nivolumab, ipilimumab, aspirin, low-dose cyclophosphamide and low-dose radiotherapy were combined. Eligible patients had advanced, TIL-negative solid tumors. The germline V gene provides CDR1 MDHEN and CDR2 SYDVKM. Counted from cysteine to phenylalanine, this CDR3 has 15 amino acids. Only the CDR3 part of the read is kept: 45 bases, read in frame from the first base. At the junction V is shortened by 6 bases and J by 1 base; bases outside the gene matches: 4.

This receptor chain uses TRBV28 and TRBJ1-5, with 9 bases matching TRBD1. This clonotype was obtained from a male donor with prostate cancer. This sample comprised PBMCs, obtained before treatment. CDR3 protein: CASSLGTGSNQPQHF. DNA sequence: TGTGCCAGCAGCCTAGGGACAGGGAGCAATCAGCCCCAGCATTTT.